This T cell receptor beta chain was captured in a study of T cells in women clearing cervical HPV infection. Worth noting for this clone: Read coverage stops 3 residues before the CDR3 terminus; the germline J gene supplies the remainder.

V was clipped by 0 bases and J by 4 bases, with 10 bases between them. The germline gives CDR1 MNHEY, CDR2 SVGEGT. CDR3 length: 15 amino acids. Measured with immunoSEQ multiplex PCR; TCRdb has only the in-frame clones, and not every one. The sample yields roughly 13,000 clones, of which the top ten take up around 9.3%. V and J are TRBV6-2 or TRBV6-3 and TRBJ2-1; D remains ambiguous. Specimen: blood buffy coat. This sequence originates from a woman aged 18-70 years with a cervical HPV16 infection that either progressed to CIN3+ or cleared (not recorded which). CDR3 amino acids: CASSYSSPGYNEQFF. CDR3 DNA, as far as it was read: TGTGCCAGCAGTTACTCGAGTCCCGGTTACAATGAG.